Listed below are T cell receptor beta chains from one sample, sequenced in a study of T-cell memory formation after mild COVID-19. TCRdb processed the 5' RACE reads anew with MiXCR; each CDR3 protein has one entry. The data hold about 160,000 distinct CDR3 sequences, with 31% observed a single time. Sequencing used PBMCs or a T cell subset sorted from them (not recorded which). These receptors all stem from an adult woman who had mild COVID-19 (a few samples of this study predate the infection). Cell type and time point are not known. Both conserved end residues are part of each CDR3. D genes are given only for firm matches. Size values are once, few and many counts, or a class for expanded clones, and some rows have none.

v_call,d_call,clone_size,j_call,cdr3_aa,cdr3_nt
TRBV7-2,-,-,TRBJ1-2,CASSLVGYTF,TGTGCCAGCAGCTTAGTTGGCTACACCTTC
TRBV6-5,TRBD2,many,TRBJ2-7,CASGILAGSMREQYF,TGTGCCAGCGGAATTCTAGCGGGATCTATGCGGGAGCAGTACTTC
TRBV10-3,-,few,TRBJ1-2,CAISEKGLERSGYTF,TGTGCCATCAGTGAGAAGGGGCTGGAGAGAAGCGGCTACACCTTC
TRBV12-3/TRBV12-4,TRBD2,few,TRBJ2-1,CASNPSGVYNEQFF,TGTGCCAGCAACCCTAGCGGGGTTTACAATGAGCAGTTCTTC
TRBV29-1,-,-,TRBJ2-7,CSVVRGLHRSYEQYF,TGCAGCGTTGTTCGTGGGCTTCACCGCTCCTACGAGCAGTACTTC
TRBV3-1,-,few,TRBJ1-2,CASSPSEYYGYTF,TGTGCCAGCAGCCCTTCAGAGTACTATGGCTACACCTTC
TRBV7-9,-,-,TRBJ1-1,CAIVPPGGRPEAFF,TGTGCCATCGTACCACCCGGGGGGCGCCCTGAAGCTTTCTTT
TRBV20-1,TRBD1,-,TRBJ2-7,CSARDYRDSDPNEQYF,TGCAGTGCTAGAGATTACCGGGACAGCGACCCCAACGAGCAGTACTTC
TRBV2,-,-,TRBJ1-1,CASREGGANTEAFF,TGTGCCAGCAGGGAGGGGGGGGCGAACACTGAAGCTTTCTTT
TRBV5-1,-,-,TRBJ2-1,CASSLASPGDQFF,TGCGCCAGCAGCTTGGCCAGTCCAGGGGACCAGTTCTTC
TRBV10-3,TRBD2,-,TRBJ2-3,CAISDIAGGLTDTQYF,TGTGCCATCAGTGACATAGCGGGGGGGCTAACAGATACGCAGTATTTT
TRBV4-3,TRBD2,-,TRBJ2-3,CASSQGTGLAGEDTQYF,TGCGCCAGCAGCCAAGGAACGGGCCTAGCGGGAGAAGATACGCAGTATTTT
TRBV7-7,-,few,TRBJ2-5,CASSGRLLGGQETQYF,TGTGCTAGCAGCGGCAGGTTGTTGGGCGGGCAAGAGACCCAGTACTTC
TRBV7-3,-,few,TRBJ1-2,CASSLTAGNYGYTF,TGTGCCAGCAGCTTAACTGCAGGGAACTATGGCTACACCTTC
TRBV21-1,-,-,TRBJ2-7,CASSGGTVAGGPGYEQYF,TGTGCCAGCAGCGGCGGGACGGTAGCGGGAGGGCCTGGGTACGAGCAGTACTTC
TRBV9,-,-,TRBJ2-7,CASSGGGYEQYF,TGTGCCAGCAGCGGTGGAGGCTACGAGCAGTACTTC
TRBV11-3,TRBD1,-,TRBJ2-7,CASSLVGDRSYEQYF,TGTGCCAGCAGCTTAGTTGGGGACAGGTCCTACGAGCAGTACTTC
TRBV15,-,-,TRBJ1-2,CATSRDYGYTF,TGTGCCACCAGCAGAGATTATGGCTACACCTTC
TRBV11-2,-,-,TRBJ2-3,CASSLDRALGPNTDTQYF,TGTGCCAGCAGCTTAGATCGGGCGCTCGGACCGAACACAGATACGCAGTATTTT
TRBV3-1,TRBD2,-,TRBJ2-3,CASSQGGLASDTQYF,TGTGCCAGCAGCCAAGGGGGACTAGCATCCGATACGCAGTATTTT
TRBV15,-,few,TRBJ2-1,CATSKGQGVNEQFF,TGTGCCACCAGCAAGGGGCAGGGAGTCAATGAGCAGTTCTTC
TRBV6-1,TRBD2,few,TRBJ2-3,CASSGQLAGGRGDTQYF,TGTGCCAGCAGTGGACAACTAGCGGGGGGGCGAGGAGATACGCAGTATTTT
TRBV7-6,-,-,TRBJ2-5,CASSLERGTQYF,TGTGCCAGCAGCTTAGAGCGCGGGACCCAGTACTTC
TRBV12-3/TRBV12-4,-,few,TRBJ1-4,CASSYQLNEKLFF,TGTGCCAGCAGTTACCAGCTTAATGAAAAACTGTTTTTT
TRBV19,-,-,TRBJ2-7,CASKAQGTPYEQYF,TGTGCCAGTAAGGCCCAGGGGACGCCCTACGAGCAGTACTTC
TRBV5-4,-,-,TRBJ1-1,CASSLGTPGPPRTMNTEAFF,TGTGCCAGCAGCTTGGGTACTCCGGGACCCCCACGGACCATGAACACTGAAGCTTTCTTT
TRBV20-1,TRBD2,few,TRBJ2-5,CSARGGAGNGETQYF,TGCAGTGCTAGGGGAGGGGCAGGGAATGGAGAGACCCAGTACTTC
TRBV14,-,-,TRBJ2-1,CASSQAGTFYNEQFF,TGTGCCAGCAGCCAAGCCGGGACTTTTTACAATGAGCAGTTCTTC
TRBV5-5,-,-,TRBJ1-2,CASSLVRIPSYGYTF,TGTGCCAGCAGCTTGGTACGGATACCTAGCTATGGCTACACCTTC
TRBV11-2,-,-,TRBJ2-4,CASSSVYRGLAKNIQYF,TGTGCCAGCAGCTCCGTTTACCGGGGGCTAGCCAAAAACATTCAGTACTTC
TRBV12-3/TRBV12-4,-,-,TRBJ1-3,CASSLRSHSGNTIYF,TGTGCCAGCAGTTTAAGAAGCCACTCTGGAAACACCATATATTTT
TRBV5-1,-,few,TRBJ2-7,CASSIQASYEQYF,TGCGCCAGCAGTATCCAGGCCTCCTACGAGCAGTACTTC
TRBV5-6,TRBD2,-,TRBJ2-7,CASSLEATERGSYEQYF,TGTGCCAGCAGCTTGGAAGCGACTGAGCGGGGGAGCTACGAGCAGTACTTC
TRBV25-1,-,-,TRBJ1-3,CASSATGPGGNTIYF,TGTGCCAGCAGTGCGACAGGCCCGGGTGGAAACACCATATATTTT
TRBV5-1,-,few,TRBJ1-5,CASSLEGGQPQHF,TGCGCCAGCAGCTTGGAAGGGGGTCAGCCCCAGCATTTT
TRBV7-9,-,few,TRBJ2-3,CASSGDPGSQPTDTQYF,TGTGCCAGCAGCGGCGACCCGGGATCCCAGCCCACAGATACGCAGTATTTT
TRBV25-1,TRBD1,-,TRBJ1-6,CASSGQGGNSPLHF,TGTGCCAGCAGTGGACAGGGGGGCAATTCACCCCTCCACTTT
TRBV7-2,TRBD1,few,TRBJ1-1,CASSLEAGGFNTEAFF,TGTGCCAGCAGCTTAGAGGCAGGGGGGTTTAACACTGAAGCTTTCTTT
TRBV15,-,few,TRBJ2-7,CATRSPKGPLDEQYF,TGTGCCACCAGGTCGCCCAAGGGACCCCTGGACGAGCAGTACTTC
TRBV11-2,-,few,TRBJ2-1,CASSSTGNEQFF,TGTGCCAGCAGCTCCACAGGGAATGAGCAGTTCTTC
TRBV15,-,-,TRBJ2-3,CATSRVPFRRLERTDTQYF,TGTGCCACCAGCAGAGTCCCTTTTAGGAGGCTTGAGCGCACAGATACGCAGTATTTT
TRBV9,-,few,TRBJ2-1,CASSVEGLGEQFF,TGTGCCAGCAGCGTAGAAGGGCTTGGTGAGCAGTTCTTC
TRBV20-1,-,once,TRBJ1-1,CSAREDRQLNTEAFF,TGCAGTGCTAGAGAGGATAGGCAGTTGAACACTGAAGCTTTCTTT
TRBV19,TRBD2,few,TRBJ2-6,CASSFLAGSSGANVLTF,TGTGCCAGTAGTTTCCTAGCGGGTTCCTCTGGGGCCAACGTCCTGACTTTC
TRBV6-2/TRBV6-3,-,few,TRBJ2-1,CASSLNGASSYNEQFF,TGTGCCAGCAGCCTTAACGGCGCCAGCTCCTACAATGAGCAGTTCTTC
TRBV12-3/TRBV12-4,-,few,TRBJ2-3,CATSPRGATTDTQYF,TGTGCCACCTCTCCTCGGGGAGCGACCACAGATACGCAGTATTTT
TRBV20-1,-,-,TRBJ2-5,CSAIPMRRRETQYF,TGCAGTGCTATACCCATGAGGCGAAGAGAGACCCAGTACTTC
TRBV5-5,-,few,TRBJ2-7,CASSLAGTAYEQYF,TGTGCCAGCAGCTTGGCCGGGACGGCTTACGAGCAGTACTTC
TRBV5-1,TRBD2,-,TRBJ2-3,CASSPEGLVPDTQYF,TGCGCCAGCAGCCCGGAGGGACTAGTCCCTGATACGCAGTATTTT
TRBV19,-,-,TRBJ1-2,CASSNRGQATDGYTF,TGTGCCAGTAGCAATCGGGGGCAGGCGACCGATGGCTACACCTTC
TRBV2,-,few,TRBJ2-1,CASKRFGVGSGSAYNEQFF,TGTGCCAGCAAGAGATTCGGAGTAGGATCTGGTAGCGCCTACAATGAGCAGTTCTTC
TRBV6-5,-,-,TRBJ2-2,CASISAVTGELFF,TGTGCCAGCATTTCTGCCGTAACCGGGGAGCTGTTTTTT
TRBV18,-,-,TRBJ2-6,CASSPRSGGATGANVLTF,TGTGCCAGCTCACCAAGGTCAGGTGGGGCGACTGGGGCCAACGTCCTGACTTTC
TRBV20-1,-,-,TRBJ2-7,CSARDRTGSSYEQYF,TGCAGTGCCAGAGACCGTACAGGGAGTTCCTACGAGCAGTACTTC
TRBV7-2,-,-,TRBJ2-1,CASSLAHQGDGYNEQFF,TGTGCCAGCAGCTTAGCGCATCAAGGGGACGGGTACAATGAGCAGTTCTTC
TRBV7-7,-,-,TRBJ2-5,CASSPGRLLQETQYF,TGTGCCAGCAGCCCAGGGCGACTACTCCAAGAGACCCAGTACTTC
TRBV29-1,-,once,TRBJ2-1,CSVVRQEQFF,TGCAGCGTGGTCCGACAGGAGCAGTTCTTC
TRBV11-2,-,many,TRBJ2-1,CASPRRPEIFEQFF,TGTGCCAGCCCCAGAAGGCCCGAGATATTTGAGCAGTTCTTC
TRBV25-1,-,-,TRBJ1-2,CASTGNYGYTF,TGTGCCAGCACCGGAAACTATGGCTACACCTTC